The 26 T cell receptor beta chains below come from one sample, sequenced in a study of T cell changes during pregnancy in multiple sclerosis. Profiling relied on immunoSEQ multiplex PCR, and the TCRdb table lists in-frame clones only, not all of them. This repertoire shows tens of thousands of clones, 85% to 95% found once; its top ten account for roughly 2.8%. Sequencing was performed on peripheral blood, taken in the third trimester of pregnancy. Every receptor here comes from a female donor in good health, enrolled as a control in a pregnancy study.

This chain connects TRBV11-2 to TRBJ1-1; D might be TRBD1 (6 bases). Germline V gene sequence: CDR1 SGHAT, CDR2 FQNNGV. CDR3 size: 15 residues. Trimming stripped 3 bases from V and 1 base from J, with 12 bases between. The DNA for the CDR3 is TGTGCCAGCAGCTTTAAAGGACAGCCGAACACTGAAGCTTTCTTT. Translating gives CASSFKGQPNTEAFF.

This sequence joins TRBV2 and TRBJ2-5; TRBD2 aligns across 8 bases. The CDR3 is 13 amino acids. The V segment lost 4 bases and the J segment 5 bases; nucleotides outside the gene matches: 3. Looked up from germline, CDR1 is SNHLY and CDR2 is FYNNEI. The CDR3 sequence is CASSGLAGETQYF. The DNA for the CDR3 is TGTGCCAGCAGTGGGCTAGCGGGTGAGACCCAGTACTTC.

This clone turned up a few times. V is TRBV6-1 and J is TRBJ2-4; 9 bases map to TRBD1. CDR3 length equals 15 residues. Trimming removed 4 bases from V and 7 bases from J; junction bases left unmatched: 8. The V gene's germline CDR1 is MNHNS and CDR2 SASEGT. The CDR3 region has the DNA TGTGCCAGCAGTGCACCCGGGACAGGGAGGAACATTCAGTACTTC. Translation gives CASSAPGTGRNIQYF.

The chain couples TRBV7-2 to TRBJ2-2; D may be TRBD1 (6 bases). CDR1 and CDR2 from the germline V gene are SGHTA and FQGNSA. The ends were cut back, 0 bases at V and 10 bases at J, with 9 bases in the middle. The CDR3 is 13 residues long. CDR3 sequence: CASSLAGAKELFF. Here the CDR3 DNA reads TGTGCCAGCAGCTTAGCGGGGGCCAAGGAGCTGTTTTTT.

The chain couples TRBV4-1 to TRBJ2-1; 11 bases map to TRBD2. V lost 1 base and J lost 5; bases outside the gene matches: 1. This CDR3 has 15 amino acids. In germline, CDR1 is MGHRA, CDR2 YSYEKL. The CDR3 DNA is TGCGCCAGCAGCCAAGGACTAGCGGGGAACAATGAGCAGTTCTTC. The encoded protein is CASSQGLAGNNEQFF.

The rearrangement joins TRBV18 to TRBJ2-2; D not certain. The CDR3 covers 13 residues. Deletions cut 3 bases from V and 5 bases from J, with 7 bases between. Germline loops: CDR1 KGHSH, CDR2 LQKENI. CDR3 sequence: CASSPAVTGELFF. The CDR3 DNA is TGTGCCAGCTCACCGGCAGTAACCGGGGAGCTGTTTTTT. Filled out from reference TRBV18 and TRBJ2-2, the complete variable domain reads NAGVMQNPRHLVRRRGQEARLRCSPMKGHSHVYWYRQLPEEGLKFMVYLQKENIIDESGMPKERFSAEFPKEGPSILRIQQVVRGDSAAYFCASSPAVTGELFFGEGSRLTVL.

The rearrangement uses TRBV5-1 and TRBJ2-2; possibly TRBD1 for D (6 bases). The V end lost 4 bases, the J end lost 0 bases, and 10 bases lay between the germline ends. Germline CDR1 is SGHRS and CDR2 is YFSETQ. This CDR3 comprises 15 residues. The CDR3 nucleotides read TGCGCCAGCAGCGACAGGACGGCGAACACCGGGGAGCTGTTTTTT. Translation gives CASSDRTANTGELFF.

This rearrangement joins TRBV7-9 to TRBJ2-1, with D maybe TRBD1 (6 bases). The germline V and J ends were trimmed by 3 bases and 10 bases, with 10 bases remaining between them. The CDR3 length is 12 residues. CDR1 is SEHNR and CDR2 is FQNEAQ in the germline V gene (reference sequence). The CDR3 protein is CASSFAGVEQFF. For the CDR3, the DNA is TGTGCCAGCAGCTTCGCAGGGGTAGAGCAGTTCTTC.

Here the CDR3 reads CASTRTRVEAFF. Here the CDR3 DNA reads TGTGCCAGCACTAGGACAAGGGTTGAAGCTTTCTTT. V is TRBV28 and J is TRBJ1-1; possibly TRBD1 for D (5 bases). The germline V and J ends were trimmed by 7 bases and 7 bases, with 13 bases remaining between them. The CDR3 spans 12 residues. Germline CDR1 reads MDHEN; CDR2 reads SYDVKM.

J is TRBJ1-2 and V is TRBV27; 8 bases agree with TRBD1. The germline V gene encodes CDR1 MNHEY and CDR2 SMNVEV (reference sequence). V trimming: 4 bases; J trimming: 8 bases; junction bases outside the gene matches: 9. The CDR3 is made up of 14 amino acids. CDR3 region: CASSSQGALRGYTF. The CDR3 nucleotides are TGTGCCAGCAGTTCTCAGGGGGCGCTTAGGGGCTACACCTTC.

CDR3 loop: CASSNRTKYEQYF. In nucleotides, the CDR3 is TGTGCCAGCAGCAACCGGACAAAGTACGAGCAGTACTTC. V usage is TRBV5-8 and J usage is TRBJ2-7; tentatively, D is TRBD1 (5 bases). Trimming stripped 4 bases from V and 4 bases from J, with 12 bases between. The length of the CDR3 is 13 residues. Per germline, CDR1 SGHTS and CDR2 YDEGEE. The full variable domain, completed using reference TRBV5-8 and TRBJ2-7, is EAGVTQSPTHLIKTRGQQATLRCSPISGHTSVYWYQQALGLGLQFLLWYDEGEERNRGNFPPRFSGRQFPNYSSELNVNALELEDSALYLCASSNRTKYEQYFGPGTRLTVT.

The V and J genes are TRBV9 and TRBJ1-1, with D hard to call. Trimming left V 2 bases short and J 0 bases short, with 14 bases between. This CDR3 comprises 16 residues. CDR1 and CDR2 from the germline V gene are SGDLS and YYNGEE. Here the CDR3 reads CASSVGGMKLNTEAFF. Written as DNA, the CDR3 is TGTGCCAGCAGCGTGGGAGGGATGAAGTTGAACACTGAAGCTTTCTTT.

This chain connects TRBV7-2 to TRBJ2-5, with 7 bases that match TRBD2. The trim removed 4 bases at V and 4 bases at J, leaving 9 bases unmatched. The CDR3 is 15 residues long. Germline V gene data show CDR1 as SGHTA and CDR2 as FQGNSA. CDR3 region: CASSWELARLETQYF. CDR3 DNA sequence: TGTGCCAGCAGCTGGGAACTAGCGAGGTTAGAGACCCAGTACTTC.

The gene calls are TRBV10-2 and TRBJ1-5; 11 bases line up with TRBD1. V was clipped by 6 bases and J by 10 bases; unmatched bases: 5. The CDR3 sequence is 13 residues long. CDR1 is WSHSY and CDR2 is SAAADI in the germline V gene. CDR3 sequence: CASSPGQGVPQHF. Here the CDR3 DNA reads TGCGCCAGCAGCCCGGGACAGGGGGTACCCCAGCATTTT.

This clone was detected only once. The V gene is TRBV7-9, the J gene TRBJ2-1, with 10 nucleotides matching TRBD2. Germline CDR1 and CDR2: SEHNR and FQNEAQ (reference sequence). V gave up 1 base and J gave up 8 bases; unmatched junction bases: 8. The CDR3 loop spans 16 amino acids. CDR3 in amino acids: CASSLDGLAESHEQFF. CDR3 DNA: TGTGCCAGCAGCTTAGATGGACTAGCGGAATCCCATGAGCAGTTCTTC.

The chain has TRBV2 and TRBJ2-3; D call uncertain. The CDR3 length is 11 residues. V lost 7 bases, J lost 2 bases, and 4 bases lay in between. Germline CDR1 is SNHLY and CDR2 is FYNNEI. The CDR3 sequence is CASTLTDTQYF. In DNA, the CDR3 is TGTGCCAGCACACTCACAGATACGCAGTATTTT.

This rearrangement joins TRBV15 to TRBJ2-2; 9 bases line up with TRBD1. Germline CDR1 and CDR2: LNHNV and YYDKDF (reference sequence). With V trimmed by 5 bases and J by 2 bases, 3 bases remained unmatched. The CDR3 spans 15 residues. This CDR3 reads CATSGDRVNTGELFF. The CDR3 DNA reads as TGTGCCACCAGCGGGGACAGGGTTAACACCGGGGAGCTGTTTTTT.

V and J are TRBV18 and TRBJ2-1; a possible D gene is TRBD2 (6 bases). Looked up from germline, CDR1 is KGHSH and CDR2 is LQKENI. Trimming cost V 3 bases and J 15 bases, with 15 bases left between them. The CDR3 spans 12 residues. The CDR3 is CASSPPGEGSFF. For the CDR3, the DNA is TGTGCCAGCTCACCCCCGGGGGAAGGCTCGTTCTTC.

This clone has a single count. This chain uses TRBV7-9 with TRBJ2-6; 8 bases fit TRBD1. The CDR3 contains 19 residues. CDR1 and CDR2 from the germline V gene are SEHNR and FQNEAQ (reference sequence). J was trimmed by 0 bases and V by 5 bases; bases with no gene match: 12. CDR3 coding DNA: TGTGCCAGCAGCCGTTTCATGGGACAGGAATACTCTGGGGCCAACGTCCTGACTTTC. It codes for CASSRFMGQEYSGANVLTF.

V gene TRBV28 combines with J gene TRBJ1-3; tentative D call: TRBD1 (5 bases). The CDR3 loop spans 14 amino acids. V lost 6 bases, J lost 1 base, and 10 bases lay in between. Germline CDR1 reads MDHEN; CDR2 reads SYDVKM. CDR3 sequence reads: CASRKQGSGNTIYF. The DNA for the CDR3 is TGTGCCAGCAGAAAGCAGGGTTCTGGAAACACCATATATTTT.

CDR3: CASSPDRAYSPLHF. The CDR3 nucleotides are TGTGCCAGCAGCCCCGACAGGGCGTATTCACCCCTCCACTTT. This chain joins TRBV28 and TRBJ1-6; TRBD1 agrees at 7 bases. Looked up from germline, CDR1 is MDHEN and CDR2 is SYDVKM. The CDR3 consists of 14 residues. V was clipped by 6 bases and J by 8 bases; unmatched bases: 7. The variable domain in full, with the rest retrieved from reference TRBV28 and TRBJ1-6, is DVKVTQSSRYLVKRTGEKVFLECVQDMDHENMFWYRQDPGLGLRLIYFSYDVKMKEKGDIPEGYSVSREKKERFSLILESASTNQTSMYLCASSPDRAYSPLHFGNGTRLTVT.

This clone appeared a few times. The chain combines TRBV27 with TRBJ1-6, with 9 bases aligning to TRBD1. CDR1 is MNHEY and CDR2 is SMNVEV in the germline V gene (reference sequence). This CDR3 comprises 14 residues. V shed 4 bases and J 11 bases; nucleotides not matched to a gene: 6. The CDR3: CASSWGQGDTPLHF. CDR3 nucleotide sequence: TGTGCCAGCAGTTGGGGACAGGGAGACACACCCCTCCACTTT.

This clone was counted only a few times. Mismatch with germline at one junction end may stem from a read error. The genes are TRBV6-1 and TRBJ1-3, with D maybe TRBD1 (6 bases). Germline CDR1 is MNHNS and CDR2 is SASEGT. This CDR3 region has 9 residues. The CDR3 protein is CATQTGTRF. CDR3 DNA: TGTGCCACCCAAACAGGGACACGATTT.

This clone has a single count. The chain employs TRBV7-9 and TRBJ2-1, with TRBD2 matching over 7 bases. This CDR3 spans 14 amino acids. Germline values: CDR1 SEHNR, CDR2 FQNEAQ (reference sequence). The junction had 8 bases not matched to a gene; V was cut back by 7 bases and J by 5 bases. CDR3 residues: CASTLLLADNEQFF. The CDR3 nucleotides read TGTGCCAGCACCCTCCTCCTAGCGGACAATGAGCAGTTCTTC.

This clone has just one count. The V gene is TRBV7-2, the J gene TRBJ1-1; D gene ambiguous. Germline CDR1 and CDR2: SGHTA and FQGNSA. Trimming removed 2 bases at V and 1 base at J, with 8 bases between. The CDR3 totals 14 residues. This CDR3 is CASSLSYGNTEAFF. CDR3 in DNA: TGTGCCAGCAGCTTATCATACGGGAACACTGAAGCTTTCTTT.

Note on this clone: The sample contains more than one DNA sequence encoding this CDR3. This sequence joins TRBV5-1 and TRBJ2-7; 11 bases agree with TRBD1. Trimming at V came to 4 bases and at J to 6 bases, leaving 6 bases not matched to a gene. CDR3 length: 14 residues. Germline CDR1 reads SGHRS; CDR2 reads YFSETQ. CDR3 sequence (DNA): TGCGCCAGCAGCCCAGGACAGGGGGCACGCGAGCAGTACTTC. Residues: CASSPGQGAREQYF.